Listed below are T cell receptor beta chains from one sample, sequenced in a study of shared clonotypes between healthy human individuals. The method was immunoSEQ multiplex PCR; TCRdb's version includes in-frame clones alone and lacks a portion of them. In the table there are about 1 million clones, 70% to 80% of which are singletons. The specimen was memory CD4+ T cells sorted from blood. The receptor source for this set is a man aged 18 to 29 in good health. Each CDR3 is given with its conserved first and last residue. D genes are given only for firm matches. Clone size appears in some rows only: once, few, many, or a class for an expanded clone.

>-|TRBV5-1|-|TRBJ1-2
TGCGCCAGCAGCTTGGGTGGCAGCATAAACTATGGCTACACCTTC
CASSLGGSINYGYTF
>-|TRBV7-9|-|TRBJ1-6
TGTGCCAGCAGCGAAACAGGGAAACTGGGGTCACCCCTCCACTTT
CASSETGKLGSPLHF
>TRBD1|TRBV30|-|TRBJ1-1
TGTGCCTGGGCAAGACGACAGGGAACTGAAGCTTTCTTT
CAWARRQGTEAFF
>-|TRBV5-1|-|TRBJ2-5
TGCGCCAGCAGCTTGGTTTCAGCCCAAGAGACCCAGTACTTC
CASSLVSAQETQYF
>-|TRBV5-1|-|TRBJ1-3
TGCGCCAGCAGAGAACCCGGAAACACCATATATTTT
CASREPGNTIYF
>-|TRBV19|-|TRBJ2-1
TGTGCCACCCGGGACTTCCTTGGGGATGAGCAGTTCTTC
CATRDFLGDEQFF
>TRBD2|TRBV7-2|-|TRBJ2-7
TGTGCCAGCAGCTTACTTCAAGGACTAGAGTATGGCGAGCAGTACTTC
CASSLLQGLEYGEQYF
>TRBD1|TRBV6-1|-|TRBJ2-7
TGTGCCAGCACCCAATTTTGGACAGGGGCCTACGAGCAGTACTTC
CASTQFWTGAYEQYF
>TRBD1|TRBV5-4|-|TRBJ1-5
TGTGCCAGCATCCTGGGAGGTGGGACAGGAGACTATAGCAATCAGCCCCAGCATTTT
CASILGGGTGDYSNQPQHF
>-|TRBV2|-|TRBJ1-1
TGTGCCAGCAGTGGGCGAGCTGAAGCTTTCTTT
CASSGRAEAFF
>-|TRBV5-1|-|TRBJ2-2
TGCGCCAGCAGCTTGGCGCAGAACACCGGGGAGCTGTTTTTT
CASSLAQNTGELFF
>-|TRBV7-9|-|TRBJ2-5
TGTGCCAGCAGCTTGATCGGGCAGACCCAGTACTTC
CASSLIGQTQYF
>TRBD1|TRBV6-5|-|TRBJ1-2
TGTGCCAGCAGCGACAGGGGAAACTATGGCTACACCTTC
CASSDRGNYGYTF
>-|TRBV4-1|-|TRBJ2-7
TGCGCCAGCAGCCAAGGAAGCTACGAGCAGTACTTC
CASSQGSYEQYF
>-|TRBV6-1|-|TRBJ1-6
TGTGCCAGCAGTAATCTTGGATCCCTCCACTTT
CASSNLGSLHF
>-|TRBV29-1|few|TRBJ1-2
TGCAGCGTTGACGGGGAGAAGAATGGCTACACCTTC
CSVDGEKNGYTF
>TRBD1|TRBV19|-|TRBJ1-6
TGTGCCAGTAGTGCGCCCTCACAGGGGGCACGATCACCCCTCCACTTT
CASSAPSQGARSPLHF
>-|TRBV10-3|-|TRBJ1-1
TGTGCCATCAGTGACGGATTGGGGGCGCATGAAGCTTTCTTT
CAISDGLGAHEAFF
>-|TRBV5-1|-|TRBJ1-6
TGCGCCAGCAGTATACAAGGATCACCCCTCCACTTT
CASSIQGSPLHF
>TRBD2|TRBV10-3|-|TRBJ2-5
TGTGCCATCAGTGAAGCGGGGGCCCAAGAGACCCAGTACTTC
CAISEAGAQETQYF
>TRBD2|TRBV6-5|-|TRBJ2-7
TGTGCCAGCAGTCGAGCCACTAGCGGGAGCTACGAGCAGTACTTC
CASSRATSGSYEQYF
>TRBD1|TRBV29-1|-|TRBJ2-7
TGCAGCGTACGTGGGACAGGTAACTCCTACGAGCAGTACTTC
CSVRGTGNSYEQYF
>-|TRBV7-7|-|TRBJ2-1
TGTGCTAGCAGCGCCAATCTGGGGGGCCAAAATGAGCAGTTCTTC
CASSANLGGQNEQFF